This T cell receptor (beta chain) was identified in a study of spatial heterogeneity in lung cancer. Time point described: sample taken at primary tumor resection. TCRdb re-derived calls from the 5' RACE reads in MiXCR, one entry per CDR3 protein. The sample shows roughly 79,000 distinct CDR3 sequences, 8% of them seen only once. Germline values: CDR1 SQVTM, CDR2 ANQGSEA. This CDR3 contains 15 residues. Trimming removed 6 bases from V and 2 bases from J; junction bases left unmatched: 12. This clonotype was picked up many times. This TCR derives from a male donor with early-stage non-small cell lung cancer. This chain uses TRBV29-1 with TRBJ1-2, with 7 bases fitting TRBD1. The sample in question was PBMCs, obtained at surgery. The CDR3 protein is CSVLGTEDHNYGYTF. The CDR3 DNA follows: TGCAGCGTCCTCGGGACAGAAGATCACAACTATGGCTACACCTTC. Drawing the rest from reference TRBV29-1 and TRBJ1-2, the complete variable domain is SAVISQKPSRDICQRGTSLTIQCQVDSQVTMMFWYRQQPGQSLTLIATANQGSEATYESGFVIDKFPISRPNLTFSTLTVSNMSPEDSSIYLCSVLGTEDHNYGYTFGSGTRLTVV.